The source of this T cell receptor beta chain is a study of human T cells and chemical hapten exposure. In the study overall: 2% DPC was applied to around 2 cm by around 2 cm of upper inner arm skin for sensitization. While the roughly 22-week study was under way, patients received diphenylcyclopropenone on the scalp every week.

This clonotype has at least ten counts. Noted time point: patch test 2, 6 weeks after DPC sensitization. Regarding treatment: therapeutic diphenylcyclopropenone sensitization with weekly scalp DPC. Ahead of each patch test application, blood was drawn. Trimming removed 4 bases at V and 7 bases at J, with 10 bases between. CDR1 and CDR2 (germline): LGHDT, YNNKEL (reference sequence). CDR3 length: 13 amino acids. Individual cDNA molecules (in the library) carried attached unique molecular identifiers. TCRdb analysed the RACE reads with MiXCR anew, one entry per CDR3 protein. The sample contains over 100,000 distinct CDR3 sequences, roughly a tenth of which appear only once.

The chain uses TRBV3-1 and TRBJ2-2, with D uncertain. The sample was whole blood, taken in connection with sensitization to the hapten diphenylcyclopropenone (DPC). This receptor was obtained from a woman between 35 and 50 years old with alopecia areata. Some clones in this sample may be carry-over from other donors' samples. CDR3 in DNA: TGTGCCAGCAGCCCGCATGCAGGCGGGGAGCTGTTTTTT. It is translated as CASSPHAGGELFF.